This TCR beta chain was sequenced during a study of CD8+ T cells in alopecia areata (dated by TCRdb to 2017 to 2018). At the level of the whole study: Treated patients were enrolled in an open-label pilot trial of oral tofacitinib, 5 to 10 mg twice daily, for moderate-to-severe alopecia areata. Tofacitinib was given for 6 to 18 months, followed by 6 months of follow-up off drug to assess delayed response and recurrence. For the treated patients, the SALT score, which quantifies what percentage of scalp surface area is affected, served as the measure of disease severity. High-throughput TCRbeta sequencing was used to examine T cell clonal expansion in alopecia areata in both the C3H/HeJ mouse model and human patients. Scalp tissue and sorted CD4+ and CD8+ peripheral blood T cells from patchy and totalis/universalis alopecia areata patients and from healthy controls were covered by human TCRbeta sequencing. Biopsies were taken from tofacitinib-treated patients at baseline and again at 4 and 24 weeks into treatment, and several of those patients also had a later scalp biopsy. Scalp clonality was compared among normal scalp (n=4), patchy alopecia areata scalp (n=8), and alopecia totalis/universalis scalp (n=8). The RNA source kit depended on sample type: the PAXgene miRNA kit for fixed scalp, the miRNeasy kit for PBMCs, and the RNeasy kit for mouse skin. Amplification of TCRbeta CDR3 regions was done by immunoSEQ multiplex PCR using 35 Vbeta forward primers and 13 Jbeta reverse primers. Study-wide findings and limitations: Compared with normal scalp, lesional scalp, particularly in alopecia totalis/universalis, had higher clonality and more expanded CD8+ clones, which suggests antigenic drive. Because the treated cohort was small and had just a single nonresponder, larger studies are needed to establish links between baseline CD8+ expansion and response. Tofacitinib significantly decreased scalp clonality and the number of expanded CD8+ clones among the top 100 scalp clones. During tofacitinib treatment, many expanded lesional clones remained in scalp and blood, and this persistence may partly explain relapse after treatment is stopped. TCR sequences shared between patients were less clear than in mice, possibly partly because of HLA diversity in the patient population. Scalp TCR repertoire analysis is complicated because resident alphabeta T cells in normal human skin are also sequenced, whereas mouse skin is dominated by gammadelta T cells.

The protocol used for the library was the immunoSEQ multiplex PCR assay. To provide template for TCR sequencing, every sample had RNA extracted and reverse transcribed into cDNA. First-strand cDNA was synthesized using SuperScript III with a 2:1 mix of oligo-dT and random hexamers. A synthetic immune receptor repertoire was used to gauge amplification bias, and whatever bias remained was removed computationally. The authors' analysis ran thus. Raw reads were preprocessed for error removal, and CDR3 was defined according to IMGT conventions as running from the conserved cysteine to phenylalanine. Clonality was calculated as 1 minus Shannon entropy normalized by log2 of the number of productive unique TCRs. Whether each scalp clone was CD4 or CD8 was inferred by checking scalp TCRbeta sequences against the CD4 and CD8 repertoires from sorted blood. What TCRdb holds here is the immuneACCESS table cut down to in-frame rearrangements. Part of the clones is not present; checked against another copy, under half of the missing clones reflect an unresolved V gene, and the others are unexplained. The V and J calls and clone size were taken over from that table, and D and trimming were inferred from the DNA. Within this sample are approximately 180,000 clones, with more than 55% of them counted one time only. Of the sample, about 1.3% falls within the top ten clones.

V drops 4 bases and J drops 1 base, leaving 10 bases in between. The CDR3, cysteine through phenylalanine, is 13 amino acids long. Only the CDR3 portion is preserved as DNA: 39 bases, with reading frame beginning at the first base. Looking up the germline V gene yields CDR1 SQVTM and CDR2 ANQGSEA. This clone was seen a handful of times. There is no known antigen for this receptor. No per-base quality is available; no much larger clone lies one base away. The intended sense of this specimen's treatment or condition label: oral pan-JAK inhibitor, 5-10 mg twice daily. Lesional scalp punch biopsies and peripheral blood were obtained from alopecia areata patients. After PBMCs were isolated by density centrifugation and stained for CD3, CD4 and CD8, a FACSAria was used to sort CD4+ and CD8+ T cells.

The sequences come from CD4+ T cells sorted from blood, collected between weeks 47 and 50, from a patient treated with tofacitinib. This clonotype was sampled from a human donor with alopecia areata. The chain joins TRBV29-1 to TRBJ1-2; a weak D assignment points to TRBD1 (5 bases agree). The CDR3 protein is CSVALQGNYGYTF. DNA sequence: TGCAGCGTTGCCTTGCAGGGTAACTATGGCTACACCTTC.